Below are 12 T cell receptor beta chains sequenced from a single sample in a study of metastatic and nonmetastatic thyroid tumors. Patients were all untreated before their thyroid surgery. From the PCR reads, TCRdb re-called clones with MiXCR. In the table there are fewer than 7,500 clones, about 43% of which are singletons. The sequenced material came from tumor tissue. The source of these receptors is a female donor with papillary thyroid cancer or a benign thyroid nodule (not recorded which). Some clones in this sample may be carry-over from other donors' samples.

The rearrangement joins TRBV5-1 to TRBJ1-2; D remains unclear. The V end was cut by 0 bases, the J end by 4 bases, with 10 bases between. Per the germline V gene, CDR1 is SGHRS and CDR2 is YFSETQ. There are 14 residues in the CDR3. CDR3 nucleotides: TGCGCCAGCAGCTTGGGGCAGTCGATCTATGGCTACACCTTC. Translating it yields CASSLGQSIYGYTF.

This clone was observed a handful of times. The chain employs TRBV5-6 and TRBJ2-7, with D possibly being TRBD2 (7 bases). Germline V CDR1 and CDR2: SGHDT, YYEEEE. The V gene lost 0 bases and the J gene lost 7 bases, with 11 bases spanning the gap. The CDR3 consists of 13 residues. As DNA, the CDR3 is TGTGCCAGCAGCTTGGGAGGGGGGGTGGAGCAGTACTTC. Protein product: CASSLGGGVEQYF.

Sample share makes this clone medium-sized. The J gene is TRBJ1-6, the V gene TRBV27; 7 bases line up with TRBD1. The length of the CDR3 is 16 residues. In germline, CDR1 is MNHEY, CDR2 SMNVEV (reference sequence). The ends lost 2 bases at V and 5 bases at J; junction bases unmatched: 6. CDR3 residues: CASSLKGAKHNSPLHF. The CDR3 nucleotides read TGTGCCAGCAGTTTAAAGGGGGCGAAACATAATTCACCCCTCCACTTT.

The gene calls are TRBV2 and TRBJ2-6; TRBD2 matches at 10 bases. V trimming: 4 bases; J trimming: 1 base; junction bases outside the gene matches: 7. This CDR3 contains 18 residues. The germline V gene has CDR1 SNHLY and CDR2 FYNNEI. CDR3 bases: TGTGCCAGCAGTGTGGTTGCTAGCGGGGGATCTGGGGCCAACGTCCTGACTTTC. This gives the protein CASSVVASGGSGANVLTF. Using reference TRBV2 and TRBJ2-6 for the parts outside the CDR3, the full variable domain is EPEVTQTPSHQVTQMGQEVILRCVPISNHLYFYWYRQILGQKVEFLVSFYNNEISEKSEIFDDQFSVERPDGSNFTLKIRSTKLEDSAMYFCASSVVASGGSGANVLTFGAGSRLTVL.

This clone was seen more than once but under ten times. The genes are TRBV6-1 and TRBJ2-1, with TRBD2 identical over 13 bases. CDR1 and CDR2 (germline): MNHNS, SASEGT. The trim removed 7 bases at V and 8 bases at J, leaving 8 bases unmatched. This CDR3 has 15 amino acids. The DNA of the CDR3 is TGTGCCAGCAATGGTCGACTAGCGGGAGGCGATGAGCAGTTCTTC. It translates to CASNGRLAGGDEQFF.

The V call is TRBV27, the J call TRBJ1-5; TRBD1 agrees at 8 bases. CDR1 and CDR2 from the germline V gene are MNHEY and SMNVEV (reference sequence). The ends lost 5 bases at V and 6 bases at J; junction bases unmatched: 3. The length of the CDR3 is 13 residues. DNA of the CDR3: TGTGCCAGCAGTCCGCAGGGGGCTCAGCCCCAGCATTTT. Translated, it gives CASSPQGAQPQHF.

The CDR3 region is CAWTPGQGLNEKLFF. As DNA, the CDR3 is TGTGCCTGGACTCCGGGACAGGGTCTTAATGAAAAACTGTTTTTT. This chain uses TRBV30 with TRBJ1-4; 9 bases align to TRBD1. Germline V CDR1 and CDR2: GTSNPN, SVGIG (reference sequence). Trimming took 4 bases from V and 4 from J; bases not matched to a gene: 7. CDR3 length: 15 residues.

This clone was seen a few times. The chain links TRBV28 to TRBJ1-2, with D unresolved. Germline values: CDR1 MDHEN, CDR2 SYDVKM. CDR3 length equals 12 residues. V was cut by 6 bases and J by 8 bases, with 13 bases left in between. CDR3 sequence (DNA): TGTGCCAGCAGCAGTGCTTCCAAGGGCTACACCTTC. Translated, it gives CASSSASKGYTF.

This rearrangement joins TRBV6-1 to TRBJ2-3; tentatively, D is TRBD1 (5 bases). V was cut by 3 bases and J by 2 bases, with 12 bases left in between. Germline V gene lookup returns CDR1 MNHNS and CDR2 SASEGT. CDR3 length: 15 residues. The DNA of the CDR3 is TGTGCCAGCAGTGAGGTAGAAGGGGCCACAGATACGCAGTATTTT. As protein: CASSEVEGATDTQYF.

With respect to this clone: At one of its ends the junction is not consistent with the germline gene, which may arise from a read error. The V call is TRBV6-5, the J call TRBJ1-1, with 8 positions matching TRBD1. The length of the CDR3 is 14 residues. Per germline, CDR1 MNHEY and CDR2 SVGAGI. CDR3 in DNA: TGTGCCAGAAGTTACGACAGGGGAGGGAATGACGATTTCTTT. This codes for CARSYDRGGNDDFF.

This clone is judged large. This chain uses TRBV2 with TRBJ2-7; 10 bases agree with TRBD2. V trimming: 3 bases; J trimming: 0 bases; junction bases outside the gene matches: 2. CDR1 and CDR2 from the germline V gene are SNHLY and FYNNEI. CDR3 length equals 15 residues. CDR3 DNA sequence: TGTGCCAGCAGTGAGTCTAGCGGGAGCTCCTACGAGCAGTACTTC. This sequence encodes CASSESSGSSYEQYF.

This clone is labeled large (0.1 to 1%). The genes are TRBV6-5 and TRBJ2-7; D perhaps matches TRBD1 (6 bases). Germline V gives CDR1 MNHEY, CDR2 SVGAGI. The CDR3 extends over 14 amino acids. V was shortened by 2 bases and J by 0 bases, with 8 bases between the two germline ends. The CDR3 reads CASSYGQRSYEQYF. The CDR3, as DNA: TGTGCCAGCAGTTACGGACAGCGCTCCTACGAGCAGTACTTC.